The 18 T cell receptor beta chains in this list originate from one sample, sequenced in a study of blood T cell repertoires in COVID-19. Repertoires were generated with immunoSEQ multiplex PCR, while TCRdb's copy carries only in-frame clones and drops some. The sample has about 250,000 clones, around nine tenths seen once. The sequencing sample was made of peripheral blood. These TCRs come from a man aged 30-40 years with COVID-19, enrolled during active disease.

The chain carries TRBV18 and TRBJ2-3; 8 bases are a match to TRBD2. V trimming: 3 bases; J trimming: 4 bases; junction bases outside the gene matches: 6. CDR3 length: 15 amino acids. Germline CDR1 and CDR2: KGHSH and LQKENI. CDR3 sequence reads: CASSPPGLGADTQYF. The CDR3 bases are TGTGCCAGCTCACCGCCGGGACTAGGCGCAGATACGCAGTATTTT.

CDR3: CASSLARGTEAFF. CDR3 bases: TGTGCCAGCAGCTTAGCGAGGGGGACTGAAGCTTTCTTT. The chain joins TRBV7-2 to TRBJ1-1; D may be TRBD1 (6 bases). Between the trimmed V and J ends, which lost 0 bases and 5 bases, there was a span of 7 bases. Germline values: CDR1 SGHTA, CDR2 FQGNSA. This CDR3 contains 13 residues. The complete variable domain, with remaining parts taken from reference TRBV7-2 and TRBJ1-1, reads GAGVSQSPSNKVTEKGKDVELRCDPISGHTALYWYRQSLGQGLEFLIYFQGNSAPDKSGLPSDRFSAERTGGSVSTLTIQRTQQEDSAVYLCASSLARGTEAFFGQGTRLTVV.

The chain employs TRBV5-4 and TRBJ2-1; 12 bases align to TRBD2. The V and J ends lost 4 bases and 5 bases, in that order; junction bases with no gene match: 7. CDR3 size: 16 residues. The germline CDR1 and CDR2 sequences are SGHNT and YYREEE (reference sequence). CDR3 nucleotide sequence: TGTGCCAGCAGCATGACTAGCGGGGGACTGCACAATGAGCAGTTCTTC. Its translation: CASSMTSGGLHNEQFF.

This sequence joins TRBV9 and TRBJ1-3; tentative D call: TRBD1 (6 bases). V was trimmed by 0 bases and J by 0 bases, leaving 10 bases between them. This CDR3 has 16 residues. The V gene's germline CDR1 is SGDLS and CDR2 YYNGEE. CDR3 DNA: TGTGCCAGCAGCGTAGCCGCGACAGGCTCTGGAAACACCATATATTTT. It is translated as CASSVAATGSGNTIYF.

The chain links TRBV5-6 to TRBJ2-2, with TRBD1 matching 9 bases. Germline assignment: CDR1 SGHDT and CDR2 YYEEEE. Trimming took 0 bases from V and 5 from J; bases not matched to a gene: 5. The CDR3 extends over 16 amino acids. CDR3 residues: CASSLEGQGWTGELFF. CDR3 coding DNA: TGTGCCAGCAGCTTGGAGGGACAGGGCTGGACCGGGGAGCTGTTTTTT.

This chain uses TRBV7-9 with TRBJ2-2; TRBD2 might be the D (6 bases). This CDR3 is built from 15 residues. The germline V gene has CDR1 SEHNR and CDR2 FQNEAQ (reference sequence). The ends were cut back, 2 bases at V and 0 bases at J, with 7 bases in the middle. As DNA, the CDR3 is TGTGCCAGCAGCTTATTAGCGGCGAACACCGGGGAGCTGTTTTTT. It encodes CASSLLAANTGELFF.

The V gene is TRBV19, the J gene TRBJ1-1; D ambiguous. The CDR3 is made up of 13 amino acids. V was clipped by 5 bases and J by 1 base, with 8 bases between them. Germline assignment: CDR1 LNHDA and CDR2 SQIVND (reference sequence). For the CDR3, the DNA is TGTGCCAGTAGTGCCGCCGGGAACACTGAAGCTTTCTTT. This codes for CASSAAGNTEAFF.

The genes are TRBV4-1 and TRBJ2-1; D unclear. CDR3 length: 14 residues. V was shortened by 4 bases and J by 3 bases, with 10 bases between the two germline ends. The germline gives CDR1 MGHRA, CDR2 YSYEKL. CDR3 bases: TGCGCCAGCAGCCGCCCCAACAGCTACAATGAGCAGTTCTTC. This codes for CASSRPNSYNEQFF.

CDR3: CASSVGGGKTEAFF. The CDR3 DNA follows: TGTGCCAGCAGCGTAGGGGGAGGGAAAACTGAAGCTTTCTTT. The chain uses TRBV9 and TRBJ1-1; D ambiguous. The germline gives CDR1 SGDLS, CDR2 YYNGEE. The germline V and J ends were trimmed by 0 bases and 5 bases, with 11 bases remaining between them. This CDR3 has 14 amino acids.

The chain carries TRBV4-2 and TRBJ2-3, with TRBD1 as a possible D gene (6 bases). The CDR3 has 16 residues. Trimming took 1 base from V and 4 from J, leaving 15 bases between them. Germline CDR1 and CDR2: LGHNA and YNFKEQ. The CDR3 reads CASSQGALGGSDTQYF. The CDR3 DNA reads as TGTGCCAGCAGCCAAGGCGCCTTAGGGGGTTCAGATACGCAGTATTTT.

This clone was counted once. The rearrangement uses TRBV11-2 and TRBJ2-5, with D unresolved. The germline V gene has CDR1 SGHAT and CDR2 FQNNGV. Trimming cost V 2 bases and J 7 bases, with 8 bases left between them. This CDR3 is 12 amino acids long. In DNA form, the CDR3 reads TGTGCCAGCAGCTTATTTTTGGCGACCCAGTACTTC. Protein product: CASSLFLATQYF. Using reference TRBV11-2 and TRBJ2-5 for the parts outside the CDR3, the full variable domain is EAGVAQSPRYKIIEKRQSVAFWCNPISGHATLYWYQQILGQGPKLLIQFQNNGVVDDSQLPKDRFSAERLKGVDSTLKIQPAKLEDSAVYLCASSLFLATQYFGPGTRLLVL.

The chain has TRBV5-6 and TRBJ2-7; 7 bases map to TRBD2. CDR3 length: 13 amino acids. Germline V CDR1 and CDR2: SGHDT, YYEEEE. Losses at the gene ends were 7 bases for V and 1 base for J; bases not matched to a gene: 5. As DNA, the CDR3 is TGTGCCAGCGCCTGGGAGGGGTCCTACGAGCAGTACTTC. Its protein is CASAWEGSYEQYF.

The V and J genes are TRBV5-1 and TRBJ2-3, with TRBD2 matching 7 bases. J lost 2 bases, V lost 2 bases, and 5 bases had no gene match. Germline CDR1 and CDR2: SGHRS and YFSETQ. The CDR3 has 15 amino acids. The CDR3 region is CASSFGRGYTDTQYF. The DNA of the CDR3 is TGCGCCAGCAGCTTTGGGAGGGGCTACACAGATACGCAGTATTTT.

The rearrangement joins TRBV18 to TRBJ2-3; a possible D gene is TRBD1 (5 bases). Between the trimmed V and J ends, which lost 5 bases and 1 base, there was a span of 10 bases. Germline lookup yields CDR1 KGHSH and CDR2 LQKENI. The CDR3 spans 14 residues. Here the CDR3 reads CASSALQGTDTQYF. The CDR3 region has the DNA TGTGCCAGCTCAGCCCTACAGGGCACAGATACGCAGTATTTT.

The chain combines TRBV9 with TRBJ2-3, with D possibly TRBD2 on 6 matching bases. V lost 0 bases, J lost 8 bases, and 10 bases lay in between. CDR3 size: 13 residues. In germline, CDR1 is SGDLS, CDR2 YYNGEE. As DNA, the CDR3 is TGTGCCAGCAGCGTAGAAAGGGACTTTACGCAGTATTTT. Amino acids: CASSVERDFTQYF.

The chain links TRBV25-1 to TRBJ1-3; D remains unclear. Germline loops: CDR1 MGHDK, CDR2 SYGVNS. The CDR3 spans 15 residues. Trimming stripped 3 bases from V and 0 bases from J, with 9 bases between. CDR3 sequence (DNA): TGTGCCAGCAGTGAGTACAGTAACTCTGGAAACACCATATATTTT. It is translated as CASSEYSNSGNTIYF.

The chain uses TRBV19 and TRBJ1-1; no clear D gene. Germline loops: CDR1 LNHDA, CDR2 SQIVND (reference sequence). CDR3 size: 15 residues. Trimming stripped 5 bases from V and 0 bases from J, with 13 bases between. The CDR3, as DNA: TGTGCCAGTAGTGCCCGATCCCGGGTGAACACTGAAGCTTTCTTT. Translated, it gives CASSARSRVNTEAFF.

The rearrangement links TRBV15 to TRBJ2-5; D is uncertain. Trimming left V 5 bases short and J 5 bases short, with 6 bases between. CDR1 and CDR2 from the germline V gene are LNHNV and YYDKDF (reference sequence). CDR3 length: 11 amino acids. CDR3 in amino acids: CATSSTETQYF. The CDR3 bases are TGTGCCACCAGCTCTACGGAGACCCAGTACTTC.